This entry concerns a single TCR beta chain. Antigen specificity is unknown. This entry is derived from a study of T cell responses to AZD1222 COVID-19 vaccine. Regarding the study as a whole: Researchers took repertoire samples only after the peak T cell response had come. A mostly white British donor set with more females was recruited, and clonal diversity was possibly underestimated. Vaccine-associated CD4 TCRs ranged over spike, dominating at 160-218 and 743-854.

The V end lost 5 bases, the J end lost 3 bases, and 15 bases lay between the germline ends. Germline assignment: CDR1 SGHTA and CDR2 FQGTGA. This CDR3 has 15 amino acids. Libraries were prepared by immunoSEQ multiplex PCR; TCRdb keeps only in-frame clonotypes and omits some of them. The sample holds about 140,000 clones; about 94% are singletons and the top ten take under 4.5%. This clonotype was sampled from an adult who received the AZD1222 COVID-19 vaccine. V gene TRBV7-3 combines with J gene TRBJ2-3; D is unresolved. The specimen was peripheral blood, collected 28 days after the second AZD1222 dose. The CDR3 loop reads CASSPTAWGTDTQYF. CDR3 bases: TGTGCCAGCAGCCCCACAGCGTGGGGTACAGATACGCAGTATTTT. Full variable domain (outside the CDR3, taken from reference TRBV7-3 and TRBJ2-3): GAGVSQTPSNKVTEKGKYVELRCDPISGHTALYWYRQSLGQGPEFLIYFQGTGAADDSGLPNDRFFAVRPEGSVSTLKIQRTERGDSAVYLCASSPTAWGTDTQYFGPGTRLTVL.